A single sample is the source of the 26 T cell receptor beta chains below, sequenced in a study of T cells in localized non-small cell lung cancer. Profiled with immunoSEQ multiplex PCR; TCRdb holds only in-frame clones, not every one. The sample carries around 30,000 clones, around 94% recorded once. The sequencing used peripheral blood, collected before any cancer treatment. All receptors derive from a woman aged 40 to 75 with stage I lung adenocarcinoma.

The rearrangement links TRBV19 to TRBJ2-3; TRBD1 matches at 11 bases. The germline gives CDR1 LNHDA, CDR2 SQIVND (reference sequence). The CDR3 is 17 amino acids. V dropped 0 bases and J dropped 5; count of bases not matched to a gene: 7. The CDR3 reads CASSIDPEGQGVDTQYF. CDR3 nucleotides: TGTGCCAGTAGTATAGATCCTGAGGGACAGGGGGTAGATACGCAGTATTTT.

The chain couples TRBV5-8 to TRBJ2-1, with D possibly called TRBD1 or TRBD2 (6 bases each). This CDR3 comprises 15 residues. Trimming took off 1 base at V and 4 bases at J, with 12 bases between the two ends. Per the germline V gene, CDR1 is SGHTS and CDR2 is YDEGEE. The CDR3 DNA is TGTGCCAGCAGCTTGTCGGGGGCCGCTTACAATGAGCAGTTCTTC. Its translation: CASSLSGAAYNEQFF.

V is TRBV5-6 and J is TRBJ1-1, with 7 bases aligning to TRBD1. CDR3 size: 14 residues. Trimming cost V 4 bases and J 5 bases; bases outside gene matches: 8. Germline V gene sequence: CDR1 SGHDT, CDR2 YYEEEE. The CDR3 loop is CASSATGVGTEAFF. DNA for the CDR3: TGTGCCAGCAGCGCCACAGGGGTAGGGACTGAAGCTTTCTTT.

V usage is TRBV7-9 and J usage is TRBJ2-7, with 7 positions matching TRBD1. Unmatched junction bases numbered 5, after V lost 5 bases and J lost 4 bases. Germline CDR1 is SEHNR and CDR2 is FQNEAQ (reference sequence). This CDR3 contains 13 residues. In DNA, the CDR3 is TGTGCCAGCAGCCCGACAGGGAATTACGAGCAGTACTTC. Translating gives CASSPTGNYEQYF.

This sequence joins TRBV11-3 and TRBJ2-1, with a possible D match to TRBD1 (5 bases). The germline gives CDR1 SGHNT, CDR2 YENEEA. The CDR3 sequence is 13 residues long. The V end was cut by 3 bases, the J end by 10 bases, with 13 bases between. CDR3 region: CASSFGHLREQFF. CDR3 nucleotides: TGTGCCAGCAGCTTTGGACATCTCAGGGAGCAGTTCTTC.

The rearrangement joins TRBV7-6 to TRBJ2-7; D might be TRBD2 (7 bases). Trimming pared 5 bases from V and 2 bases from J, leaving 10 bases between. From germline, CDR1 is SGHVS and CDR2 FNYEAQ. CDR3 length: 13 amino acids. CDR3 loop: CASSPGGPYEQYF. In DNA, the CDR3 is TGTGCCAGCAGCCCGGGGGGCCCCTACGAGCAGTACTTC. The full variable domain, rest sourced from reference TRBV7-6 and TRBJ2-7, is GAGVSQSPRYKVTKRGQDVALRCDPISGHVSLYWYRQALGQGPEFLTYFNYEAQQDKSGLPNDRFSAERPEGSISTLTIQRTEQRDSAMYRCASSPGGPYEQYFGPGTRLTVT.

The V and J genes are TRBV11-3 and TRBJ2-3; TRBD2 might be the D (5 bases). The germline gives CDR1 SGHNT, CDR2 YENEEA. The V gene lost 5 bases and the J gene lost 3 bases, with 12 bases spanning the gap. This CDR3 comprises 14 residues. In DNA, the CDR3 is TGTGCCAGCAGCACACTAGAGACGACAGATACGCAGTATTTT. Protein: CASSTLETTDTQYF. Drawing the rest from reference TRBV11-3 and TRBJ2-3, the complete variable domain is EAGVVQSPRYKIIEKKQPVAFWCNPISGHNTLYWYLQNLGQGPELLIRYENEEAVDDSQLPKDRFSAERLKGVDSTLKIQPAELGDSAVYLCASSTLETTDTQYFGPGTRLTVL.

The chain is built from TRBV6-5 and TRBJ2-1; D gene unclear. CDR1 MNHEY and CDR2 SVGAGI come from the germline V gene. Between the trimmed V and J ends, which lost 5 bases and 7 bases, there was a span of 12 bases. The CDR3 length is 13 residues. The CDR3 reads CASSETIGNEQFF. CDR3 DNA: TGTGCCAGCAGTGAAACAATCGGGAATGAGCAGTTCTTC.

This chain's CDR3 is CASSRRTASTDTQYF. The CDR3 DNA reads TGTGCCAGCAGCCGCCGGACAGCGAGCACAGATACGCAGTATTTT. The V and J genes are TRBV11-2 and TRBJ2-3, with TRBD1 as a possible D gene (6 bases). CDR1 is SGHAT and CDR2 is FQNNGV in the germline V gene. V was cut by 5 bases and J by 0 bases, with 12 bases left in between. The CDR3 runs 15 residues.

This chain links TRBV18 with TRBJ2-5; 7 bases are a match to TRBD2. This CDR3 contains 16 residues. Losses at the gene ends were 0 bases for V and 1 base for J; bases not matched to a gene: 5. CDR1 KGHSH and CDR2 LQKENI come from the germline V gene. This chain's CDR3 is CASSPPVGGFQETQYF. The CDR3 bases are TGTGCCAGCTCACCACCGGTGGGAGGGTTCCAAGAGACCCAGTACTTC.

This sequence joins TRBV28 and TRBJ1-3; a weak D match, TRBD1 (5 bases). V lost 5 bases to trimming and J lost 0 bases, with 11 bases between them. CDR1 is MDHEN, CDR2 SYDVKM, per germline. The CDR3 length is 15 residues. DNA of the CDR3: TGTGCCAGCAGTGAAAAGACAGTCTCTGGAAACACCATATATTTT. This codes for CASSEKTVSGNTIYF.

The chain is built from TRBV7-9 and TRBJ2-7, with a tentative D call TRBD1 (6 bases). Trimming pared 4 bases from V and 1 base from J, leaving 17 bases between. The germline V gene has CDR1 SEHNR and CDR2 FQNEAQ (reference sequence). This CDR3 comprises 16 residues. CDR3 protein: CASSSLTGYPSYEQYF. The CDR3 DNA is TGTGCCAGCAGCTCTTTGACAGGATATCCTTCCTACGAGCAGTACTTC.

The chain combines TRBV25-1 with TRBJ2-6; the D is unclear. The CDR3 has 13 amino acids. V lost 6 bases to trimming and J lost 0 bases, with 3 bases between them. In germline, CDR1 is MGHDK, CDR2 SYGVNS. The CDR3 is CASRDSGANVLTF. The CDR3 DNA reads TGTGCCAGCAGGGACTCTGGGGCCAACGTCCTGACTTTC.

CDR3 amino acids: CSARLNEQFF. DNA of the CDR3: TGCAGTGCTCGCCTCAATGAGCAGTTCTTC. The V call is TRBV20-1, the J call TRBJ2-1; unclear D gene. The V gene lost 5 bases and the J gene lost 6 bases, with 5 bases spanning the gap. CDR1 is DFQATT and CDR2 is SNEGSKA in the germline V gene (reference sequence). This CDR3 spans 10 amino acids.

Worth noting for this clone: The junction departs from the called germline gene at one end, perhaps through a read error. Other DNA variants within this sample encode the same CDR3. The chain links TRBV27 to TRBJ2-3; possible D gene TRBD1, 6 bases. CDR3 length equals 17 residues. Looked up from germline, CDR1 is MNHEY and CDR2 is SMNVEV (reference sequence). CDR3 protein: CASNPRGPNENTDTQYF. The CDR3 region has the DNA TGTGCCAGCAATCCCAGGGGCCCTAACGAAAACACAGATACGCAATATTTT.

This chain links TRBV5-4 with TRBJ2-2; tentatively, D is TRBD1 (5 bases). CDR1 is SGHNT and CDR2 is YYREEE in the germline V gene (reference sequence). Trimming shortened V by 3 bases and J by 1 base, and 16 bases separated the two germline ends. The CDR3 runs 17 residues. The CDR3 sequence is CASSSRTNQMNTGELFF. For the CDR3, the DNA is TGTGCCAGCAGCTCCCGGACAAACCAAATGAACACCGGGGAGCTGTTTTTT.

This chain links TRBV14 with TRBJ1-4; D possibly corresponds to TRBD1 (5 bases). The CDR3 totals 15 residues. CDR1 SGHDN and CDR2 FVKESK come from the germline V gene. Trimming stripped 1 base from V and 0 bases from J, with 6 bases between. Written as DNA, the CDR3 is TGTGCCAGCAGCCAAGTGACAGCAACTAATGAAAAACTGTTTTTT. Protein sequence: CASSQVTATNEKLFF.

The chain carries TRBV2 and TRBJ2-3; TRBD2 aligns across 10 bases. Germline-derived CDR1 and CDR2 are SNHLY and FYNNEI. The V gene end was trimmed by 6 bases and the J gene end by 1 base; junction bases not matched to a gene: 4. The CDR3 runs 15 residues. For the CDR3, the DNA is TGTGCCAGCAGCCTAGCGGGAGATGGCACAGATACGCAGTATTTT. It is translated as CASSLAGDGTDTQYF.

V usage is TRBV2 and J usage is TRBJ2-7; either TRBD1 or TRBD2 may supply D (5 bases each). Trimming cost V 6 bases and J 2 bases, with 17 bases left between them. Germline V gene lookup returns CDR1 SNHLY and CDR2 FYNNEI. The CDR3 extends over 15 amino acids. The CDR3 DNA sequence: TGTGCCAGCAGGGAAAGCTGGGACCAAACCTACGAGCAGTACTTC. Encoded protein: CASRESWDQTYEQYF.

The CDR3 bases are TGTGCCAGCAGTCGGGCGAGGGGGGCGCGGGTCCCCCACTATGGCTACACCTTC. Its protein product is CASSRARGARVPHYGYTF. The chain couples TRBV7-9 to TRBJ1-2, with a weak D call TRBD1 (6 bases). This CDR3 contains 18 residues. The V gene lost 6 bases and the J gene lost 3 bases, with 26 bases spanning the gap. The germline V gene has CDR1 SEHNR and CDR2 FQNEAQ (reference sequence).

CDR3 protein: CASNDRTGGSNQPQHF. The CDR3 DNA sequence: TGTGCCAGTAACGATCGTACAGGGGGTAGCAATCAGCCCCAGCATTTT. The chain joins TRBV19 to TRBJ1-5, with 8 bases lining up with TRBD1. The CDR3 totals 16 residues. The germline V gene encodes CDR1 LNHDA and CDR2 SQIVND (reference sequence). With V trimmed by 7 bases and J by 0 bases, 8 bases remained unmatched. The complete variable domain, with remaining parts taken from reference TRBV19 and TRBJ1-5, reads DGGITQSPKYLFRKEGQNVTLSCEQNLNHDAMYWYRQDPGQGLRLIYYSQIVNDFQKGDIAEGYSVSREKKESFPLTVTSAQKNPTAFYLCASNDRTGGSNQPQHFGDGTRLSIL.

The chain carries TRBV9 and TRBJ2-1; TRBD2 matches 7 bases. CDR3 length: 19 residues. The junction had 14 bases not matched to a gene; V was cut back by 2 bases and J by 0 bases. Germline V gives CDR1 SGDLS, CDR2 YYNGEE. The CDR3 DNA reads TGTGCCAGCAGCGTCGTCGGGGGGTCCAGAAGGAGCTCCTACAATGAGCAGTTCTTC. Protein sequence: CASSVVGGSRRSSYNEQFF.

The J gene is TRBJ1-2, the V gene TRBV6-6, with 10 bases that match TRBD1. The length of the CDR3 is 14 residues. V shed 5 bases, J shed 10 bases, and the junction held 10 bases outside the gene matches. Germline-derived CDR1 and CDR2 are MNHNY and SVGAGI (reference sequence). In DNA, the CDR3 is TGTGCCAGCAGTCGTACCGGGACAGGGGAAGCCTACACCTTC. Protein sequence: CASSRTGTGEAYTF.

A few counts support this clone. The chain recombines TRBV29-1 with TRBJ1-1; D gene ambiguous. Germline V gene data show CDR1 as SQVTM and CDR2 as ANQGSEA. This CDR3 contains 12 residues. The ends were cut back, 4 bases at V and 3 bases at J, with 9 bases in the middle. The CDR3 DNA is TGCAGCGTTGCGCAAACGGACACTGAAGCTTTCTTT. Amino acid sequence: CSVAQTDTEAFF.

The V and J genes are TRBV6-5 and TRBJ2-3; tentatively, D is TRBD1 (7 bases). This CDR3 has 14 amino acids. In germline, CDR1 is MNHEY, CDR2 SVGAGI. Trimming shortened V by 5 bases and J by 6 bases, and 15 bases separated the two germline ends. Here the CDR3 DNA reads TGTGCCAGCAGTGTGGCCAGGGGGGCGGATACGCAGTATTTT. Translating it yields CASSVARGADTQYF.

The rearrangement joins TRBV27 to TRBJ1-1; D not resolved. Trimming cost V 0 bases and J 0 bases, with 5 bases left between them. The CDR3 extends over 14 amino acids. The V gene's germline CDR1 is MNHEY and CDR2 SMNVEV (reference sequence). Here the CDR3 reads CASSLSSLNTEAFF. CDR3 in DNA: TGTGCCAGCAGTTTATCGAGTCTGAACACTGAAGCTTTCTTT.